Shown below are 20 T cell receptor beta chains from a single sample sequenced in a study of monozygotic twins with inflammatory bowel disease. TCRdb processed the 5' RACE reads again and assigns one entry to each CDR3 protein, with no DNA. Its table records over 200,000 distinct CDR3 sequences. Sequencing used blood. The receptor set was obtained from a human donor with ulcerative colitis or Crohn's disease, or a healthy co-twin of an affected twin (not recorded which).

The chain's CDR3 is CASSFGGEGDQPQHF. The chain has TRBV12-3 or TRBV12-4 and TRBJ1-5; TCRdb's assignment of TRBD1 cannot be checked, as there is no DNA. This CDR3 contains 15 residues.

The rearrangement joins TRBV7-9 to TRBJ1-2; lacking DNA, the TRBD1 call made by TCRdb goes unchecked. Per germline, CDR1 SEHNR and CDR2 FQNEAQ (reference sequence). The CDR3 totals 16 residues. The CDR3 is CASSPVLPPLNYGYTF. Variable domain in full (rest from reference TRBV7-9 and TRBJ1-2): DTGVSQNPRHKITKRGQNVTFRCDPISEHNRLYWYRQTLGQGPEFLTYFQNEAQLEKSRLLSDRFSAERPKGSFSTLEIQRTEQGDSAMYLCASSPVLPPLNYGYTFGSGTRLTVV.

The chain joins TRBV5-1 to TRBJ1-1; lacking DNA, the TRBD1 call made by TCRdb goes unchecked. This CDR3 has 15 residues. Looked up from germline, CDR1 is SGHRS and CDR2 is YFSETQ. The CDR3 here is CASSFSGQGGTEAFF.

The rearrangement links TRBV7-9 to TRBJ1-2. Germline V CDR1 and CDR2: SEHNR, FQNEAQ (reference sequence). The CDR3 consists of 13 residues. CDR3 amino acids: CASSLGPLEGYTF. Using reference TRBV7-9 and TRBJ1-2 for the parts outside the CDR3, the full variable domain is DTGVSQNPRHKITKRGQNVTFRCDPISEHNRLYWYRQTLGQGPEFLTYFQNEAQLEKSRLLSDRFSAERPKGSFSTLEIQRTEQGDSAMYLCASSLGPLEGYTFGSGTRLTVV.

The V and J genes are TRBV4-1 and TRBJ2-7; TCRdb names TRBD2, which stays unverified in the absence of DNA. CDR3 length: 14 residues. Germline CDR1 is MGHRA and CDR2 is YSYEKL. The CDR3 sequence is CASSQVGGHYEQYF.

The J gene is TRBJ2-3, the V gene TRBV7-3; TCRdb returns TRBD2, unconfirmable since there is no DNA. The CDR3 loop spans 15 amino acids. Germline CDR1 SGHTA, CDR2 FQGTGA. The CDR3 sequence: CASSRRLAGVDTQYF.

The CDR3 protein is CASSAHRFEYNTGELFF. The genes are TRBV11-2 and TRBJ2-2; TCRdb lists TRBD1, though no DNA is available to test this call. Looked up from germline, CDR1 is SGHAT and CDR2 is FQNNGV. The CDR3 is made up of 17 amino acids.

The rearrangement links TRBV2 to TRBJ1-2. The CDR3 runs 11 residues. Germline CDR1 is SNHLY and CDR2 is FYNNEI. CDR3 region: CASRAPYGYTF.

V gene TRBV5-1 combines with J gene TRBJ1-2; without DNA, the TCRdb call of TRBD1 cannot be checked. This CDR3 has 14 residues. Germline V gene data show CDR1 as SGHRS and CDR2 as YFSETQ. The CDR3 is CASSLGTASYGYTF.

The rearrangement joins TRBV3-1 to TRBJ2-3; TCRdb gives TRBD2 as the D gene, but with no DNA this cannot be confirmed. The CDR3 is 13 amino acids. Germline assignment: CDR1 LGHDT and CDR2 YNNKEL (reference sequence). The CDR3 loop reads CASSQIGGDTQYF.

J is TRBJ2-1 and V is TRBV5-6; TCRdb's D gene call, TRBD1, goes unchecked for lack of DNA. CDR1 and CDR2 (germline): SGHDT, YYEEEE. This CDR3 is 12 amino acids long. The CDR3: CASSLSRDEQFF.

The rearrangement uses TRBV7-6 and TRBJ2-5; TCRdb proposes TRBD1, but this gene call is untestable without DNA. CDR3 length equals 16 residues. Germline V gene sequence: CDR1 SGHVS, CDR2 FNYEAQ. CDR3: CASSLYGRAVQETQYF.

The gene calls are TRBV7-8 and TRBJ2-1; the D call from TCRdb, TRBD2, cannot be confirmed without DNA. The CDR3 is 15 amino acids. Per germline, CDR1 SGHVS and CDR2 FQNEAQ. CDR3 region: CASSPGVADRNEQFF.

The rearrangement links TRBV25-1 to TRBJ2-7; absent DNA, TCRdb's TRBD1 call cannot be checked. CDR1 and CDR2 (germline): MGHDK, SYGVNS. The CDR3 consists of 12 residues. CDR3 in amino acids: CASGDRRFEQYF.

CDR3 in amino acids: CASSLGTDSNQPQHF. V usage is TRBV7-6 and J usage is TRBJ1-5. Germline assignment: CDR1 SGHVS and CDR2 FNYEAQ. The CDR3 runs to 15 residues.

The chain has TRBV18 and TRBJ1-4. The CDR3 extends over 15 amino acids. The germline gives CDR1 KGHSH, CDR2 LQKENI. This CDR3 reads CASSPKRGLNEKLFF.

This chain joins TRBV9 and TRBJ1-1. CDR1 and CDR2 (germline): SGDLS, YYNGEE. The CDR3 length is 14 residues. The chain's CDR3 is CASSVGLLNTEAFF.

This chain links TRBV24-1 with TRBJ1-1; TCRdb indicates TRBD1, and absent DNA this call remains unverified. The CDR3 spans 16 residues. In germline, CDR1 is KGHDR, CDR2 SFDVKD. The CDR3: CATRKIKTGSHTEAFF.

The chain carries TRBV7-9 and TRBJ1-1. This CDR3 contains 12 residues. The germline gives CDR1 SEHNR, CDR2 FQNEAQ (reference sequence). CDR3 amino acids: CASSLTNGEAFF.

V gene TRBV5-1 combines with J gene TRBJ1-4. Germline-derived CDR1 and CDR2 are SGHRS and YFSETQ. The CDR3 runs 15 residues. CDR3 loop: CASSPTGATNEKLFF.